Below, one T cell receptor beta chain is given with its context. Its matching antigen is unknown. This specimen belongs to a study of cytomegalovirus exposure and HLA in healthy donors. Researchers ran the PCR with 60 Vbeta and 13 Jbeta primers. Assay used: immunoSEQ multiplex PCR; TCRdb lists only in-frame clones, some missing. Of fewer than 200,000 clones in the sample, around 78% were seen once. The CDR3 contains 17 residues. CDR1 and CDR2 (germline): LGHNT, FRNRAP. Trimming shortened V by 4 bases and J by 0 bases, and 16 bases separated the two germline ends. Points from the study as a whole: With later analysis, a missense DCLRE1C variant became linked to TCR beta V- and J-gene trimming.

Sequencing was done on a sample of PBMCs. The origin of this receptor is a woman aged 25 to 45 in good health and CMV-seropositive. The chain has TRBV12-5 and TRBJ2-1, with D possibly matching TRBD1 (5 bases). The CDR3 sequence: CASGYDAWTHSYNEQFF. Here the CDR3 DNA reads TGTGCTAGTGGTTATGACGCATGGACACACTCCTACAATGAGCAGTTCTTC. Full variable domain (remainder filled in from reference TRBV12-5 and TRBJ2-1): DARVTQTPRHKVTEMGQEVTMRCQPILGHNTVFWYRQTMMQGLELLAYFRNRAPLDDSGMPKDRFSAEMPDATLATLKIQPSEPRDSAVYFCASGYDAWTHSYNEQFFGPGTRLTVL.